The 8 T cell receptor beta chains below come from one sample, sequenced in a study of cytomegalovirus exposure and HLA in healthy donors. The PCR had 60 Vbeta and 13 Jbeta primers. Produced via immunoSEQ multiplex PCR; TCRdb's table is partial and in-frame only. This table holds approximately 210,000 clones, 81% found once. The specimen sequenced was PBMCs. The source is a man aged 18 to 30 in good health and CMV-seronegative.

The chain is built from TRBV15 and TRBJ2-7; a possible D gene is TRBD2 (6 bases). This CDR3 has 13 amino acids. The V gene's germline CDR1 is LNHNV and CDR2 YYDKDF (reference sequence). Trimming left V 1 base short and J 6 bases short, with 10 bases between. The CDR3 here is CATSRGRGGEQYF. The CDR3 DNA follows: TGTGCCACCAGCAGAGGCCGGGGAGGCGAGCAGTACTTC.

The chain joins TRBV6-1 to TRBJ2-7; no firm D call. The V gene lost 5 bases and the J gene lost 0 bases, with 11 bases spanning the gap. Germline V gene lookup returns CDR1 MNHNS and CDR2 SASEGT. The CDR3 length is 14 residues. CDR3 in amino acids: CASSLTRYSYEQYF. The CDR3 DNA follows: TGTGCCAGCAGTCTTACCAGGTACTCCTACGAGCAGTACTTC.

CDR3 residues: CASSVMGGYEQYF. CDR3 DNA: TGTGCCAGTAGTGTGATGGGGGGCTACGAGCAGTACTTC. The V call is TRBV19, the J call TRBJ2-7; perhaps TRBD2 as D (6 bases). V lost 5 bases and J 3 bases, leaving 11 bases between the germline ends. Germline CDR1 LNHDA, CDR2 SQIVND (reference sequence). This CDR3 region has 13 residues.

The CDR3 bases are TGTGCCAGCAGCTTGACTAGCCAAGAGACCCAGTACTTC. Translated: CASSLTSQETQYF. This chain links TRBV5-5 with TRBJ2-5, with D perhaps TRBD2 (5 bases). Germline V gene lookup returns CDR1 SGHKS and CDR2 YYEKEE (reference sequence). The CDR3 has 13 amino acids. With 1 base removed from V and 1 base from J, the gap between germline ends came to 5 bases.

This clone was seen only a few times. This sequence joins TRBV10-3 and TRBJ1-1; a weak D match, TRBD1 (5 bases). Trimming removed 10 bases at V and 5 bases at J, with 11 bases between. This CDR3 contains 11 residues. Germline CDR1 is ENHRY and CDR2 is SYGVKD. The CDR3 loop is CATQGLTEAFF. In DNA, the CDR3 is TGTGCCACTCAGGGTTTAACTGAAGCTTTCTTT.

This clone was found once. V and J are TRBV9 and TRBJ1-4; TRBD1 matches at 11 bases. Unmatched junction bases numbered 7, after V lost 5 bases and J lost 1 base. Germline V gene sequence: CDR1 SGDLS, CDR2 YYNGEE. The CDR3 extends over 17 amino acids. In DNA form, the CDR3 reads TGTGCCAGCAGAGAGAGGGGACAGGGGGAAACTAATGAAAAACTGTTTTTT. Its translation is CASRERGQGETNEKLFF.

This chain uses TRBV7-9 with TRBJ2-1, with D hard to call. Trimming shortened V by 3 bases and J by 8 bases, and 8 bases separated the two germline ends. CDR1 is SEHNR and CDR2 is FQNEAQ in the germline V gene (reference sequence). The CDR3 loop spans 12 amino acids. In DNA, the CDR3 is TGTGCCAGCAGCTTTCGAGGCGATGAGCAGTTCTTC. This sequence encodes CASSFRGDEQFF.

This chain connects TRBV6-1 to TRBJ1-5, with D perhaps matching TRBD1 (6 bases). CDR3 size: 14 residues. Looked up from germline, CDR1 is MNHNS and CDR2 is SASEGT. V was cut by 11 bases and J by 1 base, with 15 bases left in between. CDR3 DNA: TGTGCCTGCCACAGGGTTGGAAGCAATCAGCCCCAGCATTTT. Encoded protein: CACHRVGSNQPQHF.